One sample yielded the 28 T cell receptor beta chains listed below, sequenced in a study of human T cells and chemical hapten exposure (dated by TCRdb to the early 2020s). The time point label corresponds to: patch test 1, 2 weeks after DPC sensitization. The treatment or condition tag for this specimen amounts to: therapeutic diphenylcyclopropenone sensitization with weekly scalp DPC. Receptor amplification or capture employed RACE. Sequencing used a NextSeq 500. The raw public reads went through TCRdb reprocessing: fastp at Q25, MiXCR clone calling, in-frame beta chains kept. Rows matching on CDR3 protein sequence are summarized as one entry with the most common DNA and genes. The sample data list some 83,000 distinct CDR3 sequences, and 9.5% to 12% of these were observed just once. Of the sample, approximately 4% falls within the top ten clones. This sample comprised whole blood, obtained in connection with sensitization to the hapten diphenylcyclopropenone (DPC). The receptor source for this set is a woman aged 50 to 60 with alopecia areata. Some clones in this sample may be carry-over from other donors' samples.

Ten or more counts support this clonotype. The V gene is TRBV18, the J gene TRBJ2-5; 8 nucleotides line up with TRBD2. Per the germline V gene, CDR1 is KGHSH and CDR2 is LQKENI. This CDR3 has 15 residues. Trimming cost V 2 bases and J 4 bases; bases outside gene matches: 6. CDR3 sequence (DNA): TGTGCCAGCTCACCATCCCACGCGGGAGGAGAGACCCAGTACTTC. Translation: CASSPSHAGGETQYF.

In this sample, this clonotype turned up a few times. The rearrangement uses TRBV7-2 and TRBJ1-2; D is possibly TRBD1 (5 bases). From germline, CDR1 is SGHTA and CDR2 FQGNSA. V was clipped by 5 bases and J by 4 bases, with 11 bases between them. The CDR3 sequence is 13 residues long. This CDR3 reads CASSPGTSYGYTF. Written as DNA, the CDR3 is TGTGCCAGCAGCCCAGGGACTTCCTATGGCTACACCTTC.

This clonotype was picked up a small number of times. V usage is TRBV7-2 and J usage is TRBJ1-1; a weak D match, TRBD1 (5 bases). Germline V gene sequence: CDR1 SGHTA, CDR2 FQGNSA. Trimming took 2 bases from V and 7 from J, leaving 14 bases between them. CDR3 length: 14 residues. CDR3 sequence reads: CASSLNRDLGEAFF. CDR3 coding DNA: TGTGCCAGCAGCTTAAACCGGGACTTAGGTGAAGCTTTCTTT. Full variable domain (outside the CDR3, taken from reference TRBV7-2 and TRBJ1-1): GAGVSQSPSNKVTEKGKDVELRCDPISGHTALYWYRQSLGQGLEFLIYFQGNSAPDKSGLPSDRFSAERTGGSVSTLTIQRTQQEDSAVYLCASSLNRDLGEAFFGQGTRLTVV.

The chain is built from TRBV12-3 or TRBV12-4 and TRBJ2-1; D is tentatively TRBD1 or TRBD2 (5 bases each). Deletions cut 4 bases from V and 7 bases from J, with 17 bases between. The CDR3 runs to 15 residues. In DNA, the CDR3 is TGTGCCAGCAGTTCACGGGGCTTCGCCGGGAATGAGCAGTTCTTC. It specifies CASSSRGFAGNEQFF.

The J gene is TRBJ1-2, the V gene TRBV12-3 or TRBV12-4, with D unclear. The CDR3 length is 13 residues. V was trimmed by 6 bases and J by 4 bases, leaving 12 bases between them. CDR3 sequence (DNA): TGTGCCAGCAGCCTTGGACCGCTCTATGGCTACACCTTC. Protein: CASSLGPLYGYTF.

This clonotype was picked up many times. The chain uses TRBV6-5 and TRBJ1-1; 7 nucleotides line up with TRBD1. Germline V lookup: CDR1 MNHEY, CDR2 SVGAGI. CDR3 length: 14 amino acids. With 2 bases clipped from V and 4 bases from J, the junction kept 4 bases outside the gene matches. CDR3 loop: CASSYVGGFTEAFF. The CDR3 nucleotides read TGTGCCAGCAGTTACGTAGGGGGCTTCACTGAAGCTTTCTTT.

In its sample, this clonotype was seen many times. V and J are TRBV2 and TRBJ2-7; 12 bases map to TRBD2. Germline CDR1 is SNHLY and CDR2 is FYNNEI. J was trimmed by 4 bases and V by 3 bases; bases with no gene match: 7. The CDR3 contains 16 residues. The CDR3 DNA reads as TGTGCCAGCAGTGATTCGGTGCTAGCGGGAGGGTACGAGCAGTACTTC. Translating gives CASSDSVLAGGYEQYF.

This clonotype was picked up many times. The CDR3 is CASTSNYGYTF. Written as DNA, the CDR3 is TGTGCCAGTACATCTAACTATGGCTACACCTTC. V gene TRBV19 combines with J gene TRBJ1-2; D unclear. The germline V gene encodes CDR1 LNHDA and CDR2 SQIVND (reference sequence). This CDR3 has 11 residues. The V end lost 7 bases, the J end lost 0 bases, and 3 bases lay between the germline ends.

This clonotype was found a few times. The chain links TRBV18 to TRBJ2-1; possible D gene TRBD1, 6 bases. Trimming left V 5 bases short and J 1 base short, with 15 bases between. Germline assignment: CDR1 KGHSH and CDR2 LQKENI. There are 16 residues in the CDR3. CDR3 in amino acids: CASSRIGGPSYNEQFF. The CDR3 DNA reads TGTGCCAGCTCAAGAATAGGGGGACCGTCCTACAATGAGCAGTTCTTC.

This clonotype has just a few counts. CDR3 amino acids: CASSLMSGDNLYEQYF. The CDR3 DNA follows: TGTGCCAGCAGCTTAATGAGCGGGGACAATCTCTACGAGCAGTACTTC. This rearrangement joins TRBV7-6 to TRBJ2-7, with D possibly matching TRBD2 (7 bases). The CDR3 totals 16 residues. CDR1 is SGHVS and CDR2 is FNYEAQ in the germline V gene. V gave up 2 bases and J gave up 3 bases, with 17 bases separating them.

This clonotype was observed a handful of times. The chain joins TRBV12-3 or TRBV12-4 to TRBJ1-1, with D perhaps matching TRBD1 (6 bases). This CDR3 comprises 14 residues. Deletions cut 7 bases from V and 3 bases from J, with 15 bases between. CDR3 bases: TGTGCCAGCAACGGACAAGGGGGGGACACTGAAGCTTTCTTT. Translating it yields CASNGQGGDTEAFF.

This clonotype was observed at least ten times. The chain recombines TRBV6-2 or TRBV6-3 with TRBJ2-5; no definite D call. This CDR3 has 15 residues. From germline, CDR1 is MNHEY and CDR2 SVGEGT. Trimming shortened V by 6 bases and J by 5 bases, and 19 bases separated the two germline ends. In DNA, the CDR3 is TGTGCCAGCAGCAACCGACGGGCTTCGGTGGAGACCCAGTACTTC. It yields the protein CASSNRRASVETQYF.

This clonotype has only a few counts. The V gene is TRBV27, the J gene TRBJ2-3; 10 bases map to TRBD1. CDR1 is MNHEY and CDR2 is SMNVEV in the germline V gene (reference sequence). V shed 7 bases, J shed 4 bases, and the junction held 11 bases outside the gene matches. The length of the CDR3 is 16 residues. The CDR3 DNA reads as TGTGCCAGCAACTCCGCCGGGACAGGGGTAGCAGATACGCAGTATTTT. Protein product: CASNSAGTGVADTQYF.

This clonotype was seen many times. The chain carries TRBV29-1 and TRBJ1-4, with D maybe TRBD1 (6 bases). Germline lookup yields CDR1 SQVTM and CDR2 ANQGSEA. V shed 6 bases and J shed 8 bases, with 16 bases lying between them. The length of the CDR3 is 13 residues. CDR3 coding DNA: TGCAGCGTACGAGTGGACAGAGGGGAAAAACTGTTTTTT. It translates to CSVRVDRGEKLFF.

This clonotype was detected a few times. The rearrangement links TRBV13 to TRBJ2-2; D not certain. Germline V gene lookup returns CDR1 PRHDT and CDR2 FYEKMQ (reference sequence). CDR3 length: 19 residues. V dropped 2 bases and J dropped 0 bases, with 19 bases sitting between them. The CDR3 DNA reads TGTGCCAGCAGCTTAATGATCGGGCAGAAGGACCCGAACACCGGGGAGCTGTTTTTT. Translating gives CASSLMIGQKDPNTGELFF.

This clonotype was seen more than once but under ten times. The J gene is TRBJ2-7, the V gene TRBV5-4, with 8 bases identical to TRBD1. Unmatched junction bases numbered 9, after V lost 3 bases and J lost 4 bases. Germline V gene sequence: CDR1 SGHNT, CDR2 YYREEE (reference sequence). This CDR3 is built from 15 residues. The CDR3, as DNA: TGTGCCAGCAGCTCTCCCGGACAGGGAAAATACGAGCAGTACTTC. As protein: CASSSPGQGKYEQYF.

The gene calls are TRBV18 and TRBJ1-6; 7 nucleotides agree with TRBD1. The CDR3 runs 14 residues. V dropped 3 bases and J dropped 8; count of bases not matched to a gene: 4. Germline assignment: CDR1 KGHSH and CDR2 LQKENI. This CDR3 reads CASSPGDSYSPLHF. In nucleotides, the CDR3 is TGTGCCAGCTCACCTGGGGACAGTTATTCACCCCTCCACTTT.

This sequence joins TRBV12-3 or TRBV12-4 and TRBJ2-6; 8 bases line up with TRBD2. Germline trimming cut 4 bases from V and 8 bases from J; bases unmatched to any gene: 10. CDR3 length: 16 amino acids. The CDR3 region has the DNA TGTGCCAGCAGTTCCCGTCGAAGCGGGGGTACCAACGTCCTGACTTTC. The encoded protein is CASSSRRSGGTNVLTF.

The chain combines TRBV29-1 with TRBJ1-2; maybe TRBD1 (5 bases). The V end was cut by 0 bases, the J end by 5 bases, with 13 bases between. There are 14 residues in the CDR3. Germline-derived CDR1 and CDR2 are SQVTM and ANQGSEA. The CDR3 DNA is TGCAGCGTTGAAGATCCTGACAGATTTTATGGCTACACCTTC. Protein sequence: CSVEDPDRFYGYTF.

This clonotype was observed a few times. The CDR3 loop reads CASSQALTAGFESGANVLTF. CDR3 DNA sequence: TGTGCCAGCAGCCAAGCGCTGACAGCGGGATTCGAGTCTGGGGCCAACGTCCTGACTTTC. V usage is TRBV4-2 and J usage is TRBJ2-6; 7 nucleotides line up with TRBD2. There are 20 residues in the CDR3. V gave up 1 base and J gave up 1 base; unmatched junction bases: 13. Germline V gene data show CDR1 as LGHNA and CDR2 as YNFKEQ.

The chain employs TRBV15 and TRBJ1-4; 10 bases are a match to TRBD1. Trimming cost V 5 bases and J 10 bases; bases outside gene matches: 16. Germline lookup yields CDR1 LNHNV and CDR2 YYDKDF (reference sequence). The CDR3 extends over 17 amino acids. The CDR3 nucleotides are TGTGCCACCAGCCCACTTGACCGACAGGGGGCCTGGGGAAAACTGTTTTTT. It is translated as CATSPLDRQGAWGKLFF.

This clonotype was recorded many times. The DNA of the CDR3 is TGCGCCAGCACCGCCGGGACAGGGTCTGAAAAACTGTTTTTT. It encodes CASTAGTGSEKLFF. V gene TRBV5-1 combines with J gene TRBJ1-4; 9 bases are a match to TRBD1. The ends lost 6 bases at V and 7 bases at J; junction bases unmatched: 7. The CDR3 runs 14 residues. Germline CDR1 reads SGHRS; CDR2 reads YFSETQ. Full variable domain (remainder filled in from reference TRBV5-1 and TRBJ1-4): KAGVTQTPRYLIKTRGQQVTLSCSPISGHRSVSWYQQTPGQGLQFLFEYFSETQRNKGNFPGRFSGRQFSNSRSEMNVSTLELGDSALYLCASTAGTGSEKLFFGSGTQLSVL.

This chain joins TRBV18 and TRBJ2-3, with D possibly TRBD2 on 6 matching bases. The germline V and J ends were trimmed by 0 bases and 1 base, with 8 bases remaining between them. This CDR3 is 15 amino acids long. CDR1 KGHSH and CDR2 LQKENI come from the germline V gene. CDR3 nucleotides: TGTGCCAGCTCACCACCTACGGGGGGCACAGATACGCAGTATTTT. Protein sequence: CASSPPTGGTDTQYF.

This sequence joins TRBV2 and TRBJ2-1; TRBD2 aligns across 12 bases. The V gene end was trimmed by 3 bases and the J gene end by 8 bases; junction bases not matched to a gene: 14. CDR1 and CDR2 (germline): SNHLY, FYNNEI. CDR3 length: 18 amino acids. CDR3 loop: CASSEHTPGLAGGYEQFF. CDR3 DNA: TGTGCCAGCAGTGAGCACACCCCGGGACTAGCGGGTGGATATGAGCAGTTCTTC.

This clonotype appeared many times. CDR3 in amino acids: CASSLGGQGNYGYTF. In DNA form, the CDR3 reads TGTGCCAGCAGCTTAGGTGGGCAGGGAAACTATGGCTACACCTTC. This chain links TRBV11-2 with TRBJ1-2; D is possibly TRBD1 (5 bases). CDR3 length equals 15 residues. Germline loops: CDR1 SGHAT, CDR2 FQNNGV. The germline V and J ends were trimmed by 1 base and 2 bases, with 11 bases remaining between them.

There are many counts of this clonotype. V is TRBV29-1 and J is TRBJ2-5; 8 nucleotides match TRBD1. The CDR3 length is 12 residues. V shed 5 bases, J shed 5 bases, and the junction held 4 bases outside the gene matches. Per the germline V gene, CDR1 is SQVTM and CDR2 is ANQGSEA. The CDR3 sequence: CSVTGTGETQYF. For the CDR3, the DNA is TGCAGCGTTACCGGGACAGGCGAGACCCAGTACTTC.

This clonotype was seen at least ten times. The chain couples TRBV5-6 to TRBJ2-5; 9 bases match TRBD2. Germline CDR1 and CDR2: SGHDT and YYEEEE. The trim removed 4 bases at V and 4 bases at J, leaving 8 bases unmatched. There are 15 residues in the CDR3. The CDR3, as DNA: TGTGCCAGCAGCCAGACTAGCGGATCTAGAGAGACCCAGTACTTC. This gives the protein CASSQTSGSRETQYF. The full variable domain, rest sourced from reference TRBV5-6 and TRBJ2-5, is DAGVTQSPTHLIKTRGQQVTLRCSPKSGHDTVSWYQQALGQGPQFIFQYYEEEERQRGNFPDRFSGHQFPNYSSELNVNALLLGDSALYLCASSQTSGSRETQYFGPGTRLLVL.

There are a few counts of this clonotype. J is TRBJ2-4 and V is TRBV3-1; D unclear. The CDR3 runs 14 residues. Trimming shortened V by 1 base and J by 0 bases, and 4 bases separated the two germline ends. The germline V gene has CDR1 LGHDT and CDR2 YNNKEL (reference sequence). CDR3 residues: CASSQVAAKNIQYF. Written as DNA, the CDR3 is TGTGCCAGCAGCCAAGTAGCAGCCAAAAACATTCAGTACTTC.